These T cell receptor beta chains were read from a single sample in a study of patients and donors after allogeneic stem cell transplantation. From the RT-PCR reads, TCRdb called clonotypes with MiXCR, one entry per CDR3 protein. The top ten hold 7.2% of the sample, which has about 400,000 distinct CDR3 sequences, 15% to 20% seen once. Sequenced: blood, either unsorted or a sorted T cell fraction (not recorded which). These receptors originate from a human donor who was either an allogeneic HSCT recipient or a stem cell or donor lymphocyte infusion donor (not recorded which). It is not recorded whose cells these are; they may come from a transplant donor. The CDR3 runs from the conserved cysteine through the conserved F or W. A D gene is named only where the DNA matches it firmly. Expanded clones get a size class; other rows say once, few or many, or leave the size out.

>.|TRBV12-3/TRBV12-4|TRBJ2-5|.
CASSPWNGGRGETQYF
TGTGCCAGCAGTCCATGGAATGGGGGGCGAGGGGAGACCCAGTACTTC
>many|TRBV4-3|TRBJ2-2|TRBD1
CASMPPTGQSTGELFF
TGCGCCAGCATGCCCCCGACAGGGCAGAGCACCGGGGAGCTGTTTTTT
>few|TRBV7-3|TRBJ2-7|TRBD1
CASSLIGGASYEQYF
TGTGCCAGCAGCTTAATAGGGGGCGCAAGTTACGAGCAGTACTTC
>.|TRBV18|TRBJ2-7|.
CASSAGFISYEQYF
TGTGCCAGCTCAGCGGGCTTCATCTCCTACGAGCAGTACTTC
>.|TRBV19|TRBJ2-1|TRBD2
CASTSGISSYNEQFF
TGTGCCAGTACCAGCGGGATTTCCTCCTACAATGAGCAGTTCTTC
>.|TRBV14|TRBJ1-1|TRBD1
CASSQATGTGNSEAFF
TGTGCCAGCAGCCAAGCCACCGGGACAGGGAACTCTGAAGCTTTCTTT
>.|TRBV5-1|TRBJ2-1|TRBD2
CASSFGLANNEQFF
TGCGCCAGCAGCTTTGGACTAGCGAACAATGAGCAGTTCTTC
>.|TRBV25-1|TRBJ2-5|.
CASSEGVRALGEETQYF
TGTGCCAGCAGTGAGGGGGTCCGGGCGCTGGGGGAGGAGACCCAGTACTTC
>few|TRBV25-1|TRBJ1-2|.
CASRAPYGYTF
TGTGCCAGCAGAGCCCCCTATGGCTACACCTTC
>.|TRBV15|TRBJ1-4|.
CATSRSREWEKLFF
TGTGCCACCAGCAGATCCAGGGAGTGGGAAAAACTGTTTTTT